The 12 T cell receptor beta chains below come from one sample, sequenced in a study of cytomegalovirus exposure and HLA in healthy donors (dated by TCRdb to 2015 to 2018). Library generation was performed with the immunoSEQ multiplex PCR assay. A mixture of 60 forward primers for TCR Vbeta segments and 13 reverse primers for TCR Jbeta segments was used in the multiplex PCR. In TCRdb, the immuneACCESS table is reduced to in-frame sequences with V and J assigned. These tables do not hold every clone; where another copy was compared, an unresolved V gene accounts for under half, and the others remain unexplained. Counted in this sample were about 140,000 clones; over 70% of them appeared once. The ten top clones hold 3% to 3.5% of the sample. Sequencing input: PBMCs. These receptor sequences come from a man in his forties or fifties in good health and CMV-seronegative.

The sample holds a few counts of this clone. CDR3 nucleotides: TGTGCCAGCAGCCCGCGGTTAGCGGCCCTAGGTGAGGAGCAGTACTTC. Translating gives CASSPRLAALGEEQYF. The chain uses TRBV5-4 and TRBJ2-7; tentative D call: TRBD2 (6 bases). This CDR3 region has 16 residues. V dropped 4 bases and J dropped 7 bases, with 24 bases sitting between them. Germline V CDR1 and CDR2: SGHNT, YYREEE (reference sequence). Complete variable domain (other parts from reference TRBV5-4 and TRBJ2-7): ETGVTQSPTHLIKTRGQQVTLRCSSQSGHNTVSWYQQALGQGPQFIFQYYREEENGRGNFPPRFSGLQFPNYSSELNVNALELDDSALYLCASSPRLAALGEEQYFGPGTRLTVT.

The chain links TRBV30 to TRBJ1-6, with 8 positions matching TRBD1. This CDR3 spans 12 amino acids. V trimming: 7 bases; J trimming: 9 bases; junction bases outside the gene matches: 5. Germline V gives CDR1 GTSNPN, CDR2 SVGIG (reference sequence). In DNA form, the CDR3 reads TGTGCCTACCGACAGGGGACTTCACCCCTCCACTTT. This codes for CAYRQGTSPLHF.

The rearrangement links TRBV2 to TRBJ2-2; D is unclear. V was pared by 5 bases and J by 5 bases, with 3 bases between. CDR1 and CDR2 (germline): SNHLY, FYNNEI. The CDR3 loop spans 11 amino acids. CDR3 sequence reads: CASSLTGELFF. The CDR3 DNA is TGTGCCAGCAGTCTGACCGGGGAGCTGTTTTTT. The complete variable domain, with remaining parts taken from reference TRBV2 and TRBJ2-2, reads EPEVTQTPSHQVTQMGQEVILRCVPISNHLYFYWYRQILGQKVEFLVSFYNNEISEKSEIFDDQFSVERPDGSNFTLKIRSTKLEDSAMYFCASSLTGELFFGEGSRLTVL.

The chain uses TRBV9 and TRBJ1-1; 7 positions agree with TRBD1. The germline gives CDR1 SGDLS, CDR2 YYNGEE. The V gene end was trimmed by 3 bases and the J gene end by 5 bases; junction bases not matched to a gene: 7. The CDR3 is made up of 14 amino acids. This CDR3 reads CASSARQGRTEAFF. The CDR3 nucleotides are TGTGCCAGCAGCGCCCGACAGGGTAGGACTGAAGCTTTCTTT.

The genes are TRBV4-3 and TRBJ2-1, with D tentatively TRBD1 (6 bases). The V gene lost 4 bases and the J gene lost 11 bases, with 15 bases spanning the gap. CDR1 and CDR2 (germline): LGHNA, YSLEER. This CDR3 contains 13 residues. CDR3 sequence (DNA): TGCGCCAGCAGCCGGGAGCCCAGGGACAAGCAGTTCTTC. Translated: CASSREPRDKQFF.

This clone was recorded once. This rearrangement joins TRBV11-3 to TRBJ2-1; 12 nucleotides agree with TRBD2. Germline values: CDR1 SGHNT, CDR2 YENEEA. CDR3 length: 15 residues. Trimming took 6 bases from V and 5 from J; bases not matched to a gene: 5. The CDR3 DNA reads TGTGCCAGCAGTTTGAGGACTAGCGGGAACAATGAGCAGTTCTTC. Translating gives CASSLRTSGNNEQFF.

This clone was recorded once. CDR3 sequence reads: CASRRQGLMNTEAFF. CDR3 DNA sequence: TGTGCCAGCAGACGACAGGGGCTGATGAACACTGAAGCTTTCTTT. The rearrangement uses TRBV6-5 and TRBJ1-1; 8 bases match TRBD1. Germline CDR1 reads MNHEY; CDR2 reads SVGAGI. This CDR3 is built from 15 residues. V dropped 6 bases and J dropped 0; count of bases not matched to a gene: 6.

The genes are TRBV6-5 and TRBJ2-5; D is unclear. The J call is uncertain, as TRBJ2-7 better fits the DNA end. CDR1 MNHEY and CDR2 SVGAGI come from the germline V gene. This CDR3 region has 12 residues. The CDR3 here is CASSQSSYEQYF. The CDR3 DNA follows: TGTGCCAGCAGTCAAAGCTCCTACGAGCAGTACTTC.

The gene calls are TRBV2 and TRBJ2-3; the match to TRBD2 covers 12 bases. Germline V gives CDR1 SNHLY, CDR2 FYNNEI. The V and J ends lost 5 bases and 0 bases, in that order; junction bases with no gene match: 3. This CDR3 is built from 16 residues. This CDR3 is CASSLLAGGSTDTQYF. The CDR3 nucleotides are TGTGCCAGCAGTCTACTAGCGGGGGGAAGCACAGATACGCAGTATTTT.

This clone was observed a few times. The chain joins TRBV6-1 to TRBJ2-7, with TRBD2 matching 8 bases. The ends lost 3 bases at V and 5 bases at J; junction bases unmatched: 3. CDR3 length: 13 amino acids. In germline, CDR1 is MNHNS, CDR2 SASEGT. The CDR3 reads CASSEGLGHEQYF. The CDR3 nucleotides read TGTGCCAGCAGTGAGGGACTAGGCCACGAGCAGTACTTC.

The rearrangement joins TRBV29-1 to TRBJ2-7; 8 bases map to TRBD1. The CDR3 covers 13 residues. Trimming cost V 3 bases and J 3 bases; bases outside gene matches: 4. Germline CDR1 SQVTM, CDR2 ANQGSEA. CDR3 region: CSVDTGTGYEQYF. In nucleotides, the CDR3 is TGCAGCGTTGATACCGGGACAGGCTACGAGCAGTACTTC.

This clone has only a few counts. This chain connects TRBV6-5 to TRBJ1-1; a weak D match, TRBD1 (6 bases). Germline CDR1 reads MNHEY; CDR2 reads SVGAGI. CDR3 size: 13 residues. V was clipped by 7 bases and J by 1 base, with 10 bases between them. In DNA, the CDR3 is TGTGCCAGCACCGAACAGGGGAACACTGAAGCTTTCTTT. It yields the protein CASTEQGNTEAFF.